This T cell receptor (beta chain) derives from a study of blood T cell repertoires in COVID-19. Study-level information: COVID-19 samples, acute and convalescent, were from the United States, Italy and Spain. T cells, B-cell-depleted T cells, or PBMCs provided the cDNA or gDNA that served as material.

CDR1 is LNHNV and CDR2 is YYDKDF in the germline V gene (reference sequence). CDR3 length: 13 amino acids. V dropped 0 bases and J dropped 6 bases, with 5 bases sitting between them. How the authors handled the data: Reference gene primers were amplified, and this amplification served to estimate nucleated cell counts. Using immunoSEQ multiplex PCR, the repertoire was profiled, and TCRdb retains in-frame clones only, with some absent. Clone size and the V and J calls come from that table; the DNA yielded D and trimming. Counted here are some 250,000 clones, approximately 86% occurring once; the ten biggest clones make up under 2.5%.

The V call is TRBV15, the J call TRBJ2-2; unclear D gene. This TCR was sampled from a man under 40 with active or convalescent COVID-19. The sequenced sample consisted of peripheral blood. The DNA for the CDR3 is TGTGCCACCAGCAGAGATTGGCCCGGGGAGCTGTTTTTT. Amino acids: CATSRDWPGELFF.